The clone carrying this T cell receptor beta chain occurred a few times. The germline CDR1 and CDR2 sequences are SGHAT and FQDESV (reference sequence). V lost 5 bases to trimming and J lost 4 bases; unmatched junction nucleotides: 9. The CDR3 runs 15 residues. This sample is part of a study of blood T cell repertoires in COVID-19. Overall study: From T cells, B-cell-depleted T cells, or PBMCs came the material, which was cDNA or gDNA.

Clones were read by immunoSEQ multiplex PCR, and TCRdb kept only the in-frame ones, dropping some. The data contain 360,000 or so clones, around nine tenths of them seen just once; the ten biggest clones take up over 1%. The origin of this receptor is a woman in her twenties or thirties who had been exposed to COVID-19. Sequencing was carried out using PBMCs or T cells enriched from blood (not recorded which). The rearrangement uses TRBV11-1 and TRBJ1-2; TRBD1 aligns across 8 bases. CDR3 sequence: CASSPKMDRVYGYTF. CDR3 DNA sequence: TGTGCCAGCAGCCCCAAAATGGACAGGGTCTATGGCTACACCTTC.